The sample holds a few counts of the clone carrying this T cell receptor (beta chain). Its antigen remains unknown. The sample is drawn from a study of T cells in Graves' hyperthyroidism and ophthalmopathy. Study background: Peripheral blood was collected at initial diagnosis, before any treatment.

Amplified regions were TCR beta CDR3 sequences from RNA transcripts. HTBI primers were the set used in a first-round RT-PCR of the TCR CDR3. TCRdb re-analysed the multiplex PCR reads in MiXCR, keeping a single row per CDR3 protein. The sample shows 560,000 or so distinct CDR3 sequences, 15% to 20% of them seen only once. Study-wide results and limits: Among thyroid clonotypes expanded above 0.001, most also appeared in blood.

Researchers barred patients who had uncontrolled infection, other autoimmune disease, pregnancy or lactation. The germline V gene has CDR1 SGHNT and CDR2 YENEEA. J gave up 0 bases and V 7 bases, and 11 bases lay outside the gene matches. The CDR3 totals 17 residues. The source is a man in his forties with Graves' ophthalmopathy. The chain links TRBV11-3 to TRBJ1-5; 8 bases match TRBD1. Sequencing was done on a sample of blood. The CDR3, as DNA: TGTGCCAGCACCAAGACAGGGGCCCTATATAGCAATCAGCCCCAGCATTTT. This translates into CASTKTGALYSNQPQHF.